These 25 T cell receptor beta chains share one sample of origin, sequenced in a study of beta chain features in type 1 diabetes. These receptors' antigens are unknown. General observations from the study: Type 1 diabetes patients showed a moderate but significant shortening of TCRB CDR3s in all four CD4+ subsets.

Of the isolated RNA, all was reverse transcribed, and so the sequenced material was expressed TCRB transcripts. Clones were read by immunoSEQ multiplex PCR, and TCRdb kept only the in-frame ones, dropping some. The table lists approximately 600,000 clones, about an eighth of them singletons. The sample taken for sequencing was naive CD4+ T cells from blood. The source of these receptors is a man aged 25 to 45 with type 1 diabetes.

This clone has a handful of counts. V is TRBV7-2 and J is TRBJ1-5, with TRBD1 matching over 7 bases. The CDR3 has 15 amino acids. With 3 bases clipped from V and 6 bases from J, the junction kept 8 bases outside the gene matches. CDR1 is SGHTA, CDR2 FQGNSA, per germline. The CDR3 loop is CASSFQTGAIQPQHF. The CDR3 nucleotides read TGTGCCAGCAGCTTCCAAACAGGGGCGATTCAGCCCCAGCATTTT. The entire variable domain, with the rest obtained from reference TRBV7-2 and TRBJ1-5, is as follows: GAGVSQSPSNKVTEKGKDVELRCDPISGHTALYWYRQSLGQGLEFLIYFQGNSAPDKSGLPSDRFSAERTGGSVSTLTIQRTQQEDSAVYLCASSFQTGAIQPQHFGDGTRLSIL.

This clone appeared a few times. V is TRBV29-1 and J is TRBJ2-3; 7 bases agree with TRBD1. There are 14 residues in the CDR3. The trim removed 3 bases at V and 2 bases at J, leaving 5 bases unmatched. Germline lookup yields CDR1 SQVTM and CDR2 ANQGSEA. The CDR3 loop is CSVDGTANTDTQYF. DNA of the CDR3: TGCAGCGTTGACGGGACAGCCAACACAGATACGCAGTATTTT.

This clone was seen a few times. This chain links TRBV7-2 with TRBJ2-5, with D unresolved. This CDR3 comprises 15 residues. Germline-derived CDR1 and CDR2 are SGHTA and FQGNSA. The V end lost 1 base, the J end lost 1 base, and 10 bases lay between the germline ends. The DNA for the CDR3 is TGTGCCAGCAGCTTAGGTTCGGCAGCCCAAGAGACCCAGTACTTC. Translated: CASSLGSAAQETQYF.

This clone showed up just a few times. The chain carries TRBV7-2 and TRBJ2-6, with D unresolved. CDR1 and CDR2 (germline): SGHTA, FQGNSA. The CDR3 consists of 16 residues. Trimming left V 3 bases short and J 0 bases short, with 9 bases between. Here the CDR3 DNA reads TGTGCCAGCAGCTTCCACACCTCCTCTGGGGCCAACGTCCTGACTTTC. It specifies CASSFHTSSGANVLTF. Complete variable domain (other parts from reference TRBV7-2 and TRBJ2-6): GAGVSQSPSNKVTEKGKDVELRCDPISGHTALYWYRQSLGQGLEFLIYFQGNSAPDKSGLPSDRFSAERTGGSVSTLTIQRTQQEDSAVYLCASSFHTSSGANVLTFGAGSRLTVL.

This chain uses TRBV19 with TRBJ2-7; 14 positions agree with TRBD2. Germline V gene data show CDR1 as LNHDA and CDR2 as SQIVND (reference sequence). V dropped 5 bases and J dropped 1; count of bases not matched to a gene: 7. The CDR3 spans 17 residues. The DNA of the CDR3 is TGTGCCAGTAGTCCCGGACTAGCGGGGGGCGAATCCTACGAGCAGTACTTC. This sequence encodes CASSPGLAGGESYEQYF.

This clone appeared a few times. The chain employs TRBV25-1 and TRBJ1-5; D gene uncertain. V lost 3 bases and J 5 bases, leaving 5 bases between the germline ends. This CDR3 spans 12 amino acids. Germline V gene data show CDR1 as MGHDK and CDR2 as SYGVNS. CDR3 residues: CASSDYDQPQHF. The DNA of the CDR3 is TGTGCCAGCAGTGACTACGATCAGCCCCAGCATTTT.

CDR3 sequence: CASSPGAHWDYGYTF. The CDR3 nucleotides are TGCGCCAGCAGCCCAGGAGCTCACTGGGACTATGGCTACACCTTC. The chain employs TRBV5-1 and TRBJ1-2; D remains unclear. V dropped 4 bases and J dropped 3 bases, with 16 bases sitting between them. Germline V lookup: CDR1 SGHRS, CDR2 YFSETQ. The CDR3 is 15 amino acids.

The V call is TRBV28, the J call TRBJ1-6; D is ambiguous. Per germline, CDR1 MDHEN and CDR2 SYDVKM. The V end was cut by 6 bases, the J end by 7 bases, with 16 bases between. This CDR3 is 15 amino acids long. CDR3 nucleotide sequence: TGTGCCAGCAGCCCAATCGGGTCTGAGAATTCACCCCTCCACTTT. Its translation is CASSPIGSENSPLHF.

The V gene is TRBV9, the J gene TRBJ1-2; 9 nucleotides line up with TRBD1. Germline V gene data show CDR1 as SGDLS and CDR2 as YYNGEE. V lost 0 bases and J lost 6; bases outside the gene matches: 3. The CDR3 spans 14 residues. The CDR3 sequence: CASSVEGTGHGYTF. The CDR3 DNA reads TGTGCCAGCAGCGTAGAGGGGACAGGGCATGGCTACACCTTC.

The chain employs TRBV9 and TRBJ2-7; tentative D call: TRBD1 (6 bases). The CDR3 covers 14 residues. Trimming stripped 0 bases from V and 4 bases from J, with 11 bases between. In germline, CDR1 is SGDLS, CDR2 YYNGEE. This CDR3 is CASSVGPGEYEQYF. The CDR3 DNA reads as TGTGCCAGCAGCGTAGGTCCAGGGGAATACGAGCAGTACTTC.

The rearrangement uses TRBV30 and TRBJ2-1, with 8 bases identical to TRBD2. The germline CDR1 and CDR2 sequences are GTSNPN and SVGIG (reference sequence). The CDR3 spans 14 residues. V shed 1 base and J 1 base; nucleotides not matched to a gene: 0. In nucleotides, the CDR3 is TGTGCCTGGAGTGCTAGCGGGTCCTACAATGAGCAGTTCTTC. Translation gives CAWSASGSYNEQFF.

This clone was found a few times. The sample carries other DNA sequences with the same CDR3. The chain couples TRBV2 to TRBJ2-3; tentatively, D is TRBD1 (5 bases). This CDR3 region has 13 residues. V was shortened by 8 bases and J by 1 base, with 10 bases between the two germline ends. Germline loops: CDR1 SNHLY, CDR2 FYNNEI. CDR3 nucleotides: TGTGCCAGCGGGCAGGGCGGCACAGATACGCAGTATTTT. Translated, it gives CASGQGGTDTQYF.

The V gene is TRBV9, the J gene TRBJ2-7; 9 bases line up with TRBD1. CDR1 is SGDLS, CDR2 YYNGEE, per germline. V gave up 4 bases and J gave up 5 bases; unmatched junction bases: 7. The CDR3 totals 14 residues. DNA of the CDR3: TGTGCCAGCAGCCCCTGGGACAGGGAAGACGAGCAGTACTTC. It codes for CASSPWDREDEQYF. Full variable domain (rest looked up from reference TRBV9 and TRBJ2-7): DSGVTQTPKHLITATGQRVTLRCSPRSGDLSVYWYQQSLDQGLQFLIQYYNGEERAKGNILERFSAQQFPDLHSELNLSSLELGDSALYFCASSPWDREDEQYFGPGTRLTVT.

Only a few counts were recorded for this clone. V is TRBV19 and J is TRBJ2-6, with D maybe TRBD1 (6 bases). Per the germline V gene, CDR1 is LNHDA and CDR2 is SQIVND (reference sequence). The CDR3 is 16 amino acids. Trimming removed 8 bases at V and 5 bases at J, with 19 bases between. This CDR3 reads CASCLRRTERANVLTF. CDR3 nucleotide sequence: TGTGCCAGTTGCCTTCGACGGACAGAGCGGGCCAACGTCCTGACTTTC.

This clone was detected only a few times. This chain links TRBV2 with TRBJ2-2; tentative D call: TRBD1 (5 bases). This CDR3 region has 15 residues. Germline CDR1 reads SNHLY; CDR2 reads FYNNEI. V lost 6 bases and J 0 bases, leaving 11 bases between the germline ends. CDR3 sequence (DNA): TGTGCCAGCAGGATGGACACCGCGAACACCGGGGAGCTGTTTTTT. Protein: CASRMDTANTGELFF.

This chain links TRBV7-8 with TRBJ2-4; 7 bases line up with TRBD2. The CDR3 loop spans 14 amino acids. The junction had 4 bases not matched to a gene; V was cut back by 2 bases and J by 6 bases. Germline V gene lookup returns CDR1 SGHVS and CDR2 FQNEAQ. CDR3 protein: CASSLSAGRNIQYF. Written as DNA, the CDR3 is TGTGCCAGCAGCTTATCAGCGGGGAGAAACATTCAGTACTTC.

The chain employs TRBV11-2 and TRBJ2-1, with D possibly being TRBD2 (6 bases). Germline V lookup: CDR1 SGHAT, CDR2 FQNNGV. Trimming took 0 bases from V and 7 from J, leaving 7 bases between them. The CDR3 is 13 residues long. CDR3 sequence (DNA): TGTGCCAGCAGCTTAGATCGGGGGAATGAGCAGTTCTTC. Translating it yields CASSLDRGNEQFF.

This clone has more than one count but fewer than ten. The chain recombines TRBV11-2 with TRBJ2-5; D unresolved. Trimming removed 2 bases from V and 4 bases from J, with 8 bases in between. The CDR3 length is 13 residues. The germline V gene encodes CDR1 SGHAT and CDR2 FQNNGV. CDR3 DNA: TGTGCCAGCAGCTTACGGTCGGTAGAGACCCAGTACTTC. It encodes CASSLRSVETQYF.

There are a few counts of this clone. This chain links TRBV30 with TRBJ1-3; D gene ambiguous. V gave up 1 base and J gave up 2 bases, with 3 bases separating them. CDR1 and CDR2 (germline): GTSNPN, SVGIG (reference sequence). This CDR3 is 12 amino acids long. The CDR3 DNA is TGTGCCTGGAGTGAAGCTGGAAACACCATATATTTT. Amino acids: CAWSEAGNTIYF.

J is TRBJ2-1 and V is TRBV19, with 7 bases aligning to TRBD1. The CDR3 runs to 15 residues. Germline V gene lookup returns CDR1 LNHDA and CDR2 SQIVND (reference sequence). V shed 5 bases and J 0 bases; nucleotides not matched to a gene: 4. The CDR3 region has the DNA TGTGCCAGTAGTGGGACAGTGGACTCCTACAATGAGCAGTTCTTC. Its protein is CASSGTVDSYNEQFF.

This clone was seen a handful of times. The sample carries other DNA sequences with the same CDR3. The rearrangement uses TRBV7-2 and TRBJ1-5; D unresolved. CDR3 length: 13 amino acids. The germline V gene has CDR1 SGHTA and CDR2 FQGNSA. The ends were cut back, 3 bases at V and 0 bases at J, with 3 bases in the middle. CDR3 DNA: TGTGCCAGCAGCTTGGATAGCAATCAGCCCCAGCATTTT. Amino acids: CASSLDSNQPQHF.

This clone has a single count. The gene calls are TRBV5-6 and TRBJ2-7; D is ambiguous. Between the trimmed V and J ends, which lost 3 bases and 1 base, there was a span of 8 bases. The germline V gene encodes CDR1 SGHDT and CDR2 YYEEEE. The CDR3 runs to 13 residues. DNA of the CDR3: TGTGCCAGCAGCTCTAGGGTATCCTACGAGCAGTACTTC. Encoded protein: CASSSRVSYEQYF. The whole variable domain, filled in from reference TRBV5-6 and TRBJ2-7, reads DAGVTQSPTHLIKTRGQQVTLRCSPKSGHDTVSWYQQALGQGPQFIFQYYEEEERQRGNFPDRFSGHQFPNYSSELNVNALLLGDSALYLCASSSRVSYEQYFGPGTRLTVT.

This rearrangement joins TRBV6-6 to TRBJ2-5; D gene uncertain. V lost 8 bases and J 2 bases, leaving 15 bases between the germline ends. CDR1 is MNHNY, CDR2 SVGAGI, per germline (reference sequence). The CDR3 consists of 14 residues. CDR3 protein: CASCKTTVQETQYF. The CDR3 DNA reads as TGTGCCAGCTGCAAAACCACGGTTCAAGAGACCCAGTACTTC.

V gene TRBV30 combines with J gene TRBJ2-3; 10 bases map to TRBD1. CDR1 and CDR2 (germline): GTSNPN, SVGIG (reference sequence). V dropped 4 bases and J dropped 5; count of bases not matched to a gene: 9. The CDR3 is made up of 15 amino acids. The CDR3 region has the DNA TGTGCCTGGAAACCTGGACAGGGGGGATTAGATACGCAGTATTTT. Translation: CAWKPGQGGLDTQYF.

This rearrangement joins TRBV7-9 to TRBJ2-3; 11 bases fit TRBD2. Germline V gene data show CDR1 as SEHNR and CDR2 as FQNEAQ (reference sequence). The CDR3 is 15 amino acids. The junction had 5 bases not matched to a gene; V was cut back by 4 bases and J by 5 bases. The CDR3 DNA sequence: TGTGCCAGCAGCTGGGGCGGACTAGCGGGAGATACGCAGTATTTT. The encoded protein is CASSWGGLAGDTQYF.